This T cell receptor beta chain is from a study of blood T cell repertoires in COVID-19. Per the germline V gene, CDR1 is SGHNT and CDR2 is YYREEE (reference sequence). The V end was cut by 2 bases, the J end by 2 bases, with 11 bases between. The length of the CDR3 is 15 residues. This clone has just a few counts. TCRdb keeps only in-frame clones here, not all; method: immunoSEQ multiplex PCR. The sample has approximately 250,000 clones, about 89% seen once. The receptor comes from a man aged 40-49 years with active or convalescent COVID-19. Material for sequencing was peripheral blood. The chain links TRBV5-4 to TRBJ1-3; D unclear. The CDR3 sequence is CASSFAGPAGNTIYF. CDR3 DNA: TGTGCCAGCAGCTTCGCTGGGCCGGCTGGAAACACCATATATTTT.